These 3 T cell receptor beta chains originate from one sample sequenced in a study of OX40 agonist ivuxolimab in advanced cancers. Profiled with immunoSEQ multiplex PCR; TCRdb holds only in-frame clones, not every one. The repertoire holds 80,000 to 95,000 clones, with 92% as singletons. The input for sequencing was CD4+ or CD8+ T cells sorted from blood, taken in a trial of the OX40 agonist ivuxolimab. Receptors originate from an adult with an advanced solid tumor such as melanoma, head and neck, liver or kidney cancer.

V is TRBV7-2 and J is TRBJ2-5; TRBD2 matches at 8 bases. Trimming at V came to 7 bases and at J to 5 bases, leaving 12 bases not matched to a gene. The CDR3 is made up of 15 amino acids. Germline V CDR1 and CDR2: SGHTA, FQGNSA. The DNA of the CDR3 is TGTGCCAGCACCAAAAACGGGGGGGCAATCGAGACCCAGTACTTC. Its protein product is CASTKNGGAIETQYF.

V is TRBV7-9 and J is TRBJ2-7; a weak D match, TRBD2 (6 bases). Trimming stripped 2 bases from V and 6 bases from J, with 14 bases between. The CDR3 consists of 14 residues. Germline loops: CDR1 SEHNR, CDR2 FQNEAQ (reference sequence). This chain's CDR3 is CASSLNGGSGEQYF. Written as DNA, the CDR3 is TGTGCCAGCAGCTTAAATGGGGGGTCGGGCGAGCAGTACTTC.

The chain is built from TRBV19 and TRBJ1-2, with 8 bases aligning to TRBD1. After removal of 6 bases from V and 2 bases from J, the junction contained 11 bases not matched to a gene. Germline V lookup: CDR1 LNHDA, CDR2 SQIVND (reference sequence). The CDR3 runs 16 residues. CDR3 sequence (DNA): TGTGCCAGTAGAAATTTTGGACAGGGTTCGAACTATGGCTACACCTTC. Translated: CASRNFGQGSNYGYTF.